This record concerns one T cell receptor (beta chain) sequence. From cryopreserved PBMCs came roughly 1.8 micrograms of genomic DNA used for TCR beta libraries. Assay used: immunoSEQ multiplex PCR; TCRdb lists only in-frame clones, some missing. The table lists approximately 130,000 clones, under 90% of them singletons. These data are taken from a study of cytotoxic CD8 clonotypes in ibrutinib-treated CLL. Overall study: Partial response was seen in around 25 patients and complete response in 2; after median approximately 68 months, about 15 stayed remitted, about 12 progressed. Following a median about twelve months of treatment, with a range of 6 to 36, response samples were taken. Sequenced samples delivered averages of 200,000 to 300,000 productive templates and more than 75,000 productive rearrangements.

V trimming: 3 bases; J trimming: 6 bases; junction bases outside the gene matches: 9. This CDR3 has 15 residues. The germline CDR1 and CDR2 sequences are GTSNPN and SVGIG (reference sequence). Material: PBMCs, obtained after 24 months of ibrutinib treatment. The rearrangement uses TRBV30 and TRBJ2-2; 8 nucleotides align to TRBD1. The clonotype was recovered from a human donor with chronic lymphocytic leukemia. In DNA, the CDR3 is TGTGCCTGGAGCCTAACAGGGGGAATGGCCGGGGAGCTGTTTTTT. This encodes CAWSLTGGMAGELFF. The full variable domain, completed using reference TRBV30 and TRBJ2-2, is SQTIHQWPATLVQPVGSPLSLECTVEGTSNPNLYWYRQAAGRGLQLLFYSVGIGQISSEVPQNLSASRPQDRQFILSSKKLLLSDSGFYLCAWSLTGGMAGELFFGEGSRLTVL.